Listed here is a single T cell receptor beta chain. The data stem from a study of technical replicates of blood from a handful of donors. Germline V gene data show CDR1 as SGHRS and CDR2 as YFSETQ. V gave up 7 bases and J gave up 4 bases; unmatched junction bases: 2. There are 14 residues in the CDR3. TCRdb's copy holds only in-frame clones and misses some; the assay was immunoSEQ multiplex PCR. Found here are about 69,000 clones, over 80% of them singletons; the top ten hold 4% to 5%. This clonotype originated in a human donor in good health. Some clones in this sample may be carry-over from other donors' samples. The sequenced sample was PBMCs. The chain recombines TRBV5-1 with TRBJ2-3; 14 bases match TRBD2. Here the CDR3 DNA reads TGCGCCAGCGGGACTAGCGGGGGCCCAGATACGCAGTATTTT. This sequence encodes CASGTSGGPDTQYF. The entire variable domain, with the rest obtained from reference TRBV5-1 and TRBJ2-3, is as follows: KAGVTQTPRYLIKTRGQQVTLSCSPISGHRSVSWYQQTPGQGLQFLFEYFSETQRNKGNFPGRFSGRQFSNSRSEMNVSTLELGDSALYLCASGTSGGPDTQYFGPGTRLTVL.